Below, one T cell receptor (beta chain) is given with its context. The antigen remains unidentified. One end of the junction does not line up with germline, which may come from a read error. The data were taken from a study of molecular identifiers for immune sequencing clone quantification. Study-level points and caveats: Amid some 900,000 naive cells, spiked Jurkat TCR RNA from one cell was reportedly still detectable. Same-barcode identical TCR molecules could make highly expanded clones look smaller than they are.

The CDR3 consists of 14 residues. The V gene's germline CDR1 is SQVTM and CDR2 ANQGSEA. MiXCR was run by TCRdb on the PCR reads, yielding one entry per CDR3 protein. The sample shows about 320,000 distinct CDR3 sequences, about 22% of them seen only once. CD8+CD4-CCR7+CD45RA+ sorting gave the naive CD8 T cells. The chain joins TRBV29-1 to TRBJ2-1; D remains unclear. Sequencing was carried out using naive CD8+ T cells from blood, with Jurkat cell RNA spiked in. Subset here: FACS-sorted CD8+CD4-CCR7+CD45RA+ naive T cells. The source is a human donor in good health. Some libraries in this study had Jurkat cell RNA spiked in. The CDR3 is CGVEESGHHNEQFF. In nucleotides, the CDR3 is TGCGGCGTTGAAGAGTCTGGGCACCACAATGAGCAGTTCTTC.